The 16 T cell receptor beta chains below all came from one sample that was sequenced in a study of metastatic and nonmetastatic thyroid tumors. Until they underwent thyroid surgery, no patient had received any treatment. TCRdb re-called the PCR reads via MiXCR. The sample includes 17,000 or so clones, about 20% of them seen just once. The sequencing input was tumor tissue. Source of these receptors: a female donor with papillary thyroid cancer or a benign thyroid nodule (not recorded which). Some clones in this sample may be carry-over from other donors' samples.

The chain has TRBV7-9 and TRBJ2-2; 9 bases are a match to TRBD1. The CDR3 spans 15 residues. The V gene's germline CDR1 is SEHNR and CDR2 FQNEAQ (reference sequence). V lost 5 bases and J lost 7; bases outside the gene matches: 8. CDR3 protein: CASSTWTGDSGELFF. The CDR3 nucleotides read TGTGCCAGCAGCACTTGGACAGGGGATAGCGGGGAGCTGTTTTTT.

The chain uses TRBV30 and TRBJ1-5; 9 nucleotides match TRBD1. The CDR3 is 14 amino acids. V shed 2 bases, J shed 10 bases, and the junction held 9 bases outside the gene matches. The V gene's germline CDR1 is GTSNPN and CDR2 SVGIG (reference sequence). CDR3 amino acids: CAWSRGQGSSPQHF. The CDR3 DNA reads as TGTGCCTGGAGTAGGGGACAGGGTAGTTCTCCCCAGCATTTT.

The table lists this clone with a few counts. The rearrangement uses TRBV6-1 and TRBJ2-3; D may be TRBD1 or TRBD2 (6 bases each). This CDR3 is 14 amino acids long. V was cut by 6 bases and J by 6 bases, with 16 bases left in between. CDR1 is MNHNS, CDR2 SASEGT, per germline. The CDR3 bases are TGTGCCAGCAGGCGGGACACCGCAGGGGATACGCAGTATTTT. It translates to CASRRDTAGDTQYF.

This clone was seen a handful of times. The rearrangement links TRBV19 to TRBJ2-3, with TRBD2 matching 7 bases. V shed 6 bases, J shed 2 bases, and the junction held 8 bases outside the gene matches. CDR3 length: 15 amino acids. The germline gives CDR1 LNHDA, CDR2 SQIVND (reference sequence). In DNA form, the CDR3 reads TGTGCCAGTAGCGGTACCGGGAGGCCCACAGATACGCAGTATTTT. This translates into CASSGTGRPTDTQYF.

The sample holds a few counts of this clone. V and J are TRBV27 and TRBJ1-4, with 7 bases lining up with TRBD1. The germline gives CDR1 MNHEY, CDR2 SMNVEV (reference sequence). The CDR3 is 15 amino acids. V was pared by 5 bases and J by 7 bases, with 10 bases of the junction left unmatched. CDR3 nucleotide sequence: TGTGCCAGCAGTGGCCCGCCAGGGGGTCGTGAAAAACTGTTTTTT. As protein: CASSGPPGGREKLFF. The whole variable domain, remainder taken from reference TRBV27 and TRBJ1-4, is EAQVTQNPRYLITVTGKKLTVTCSQNMNHEYMSWYRQDPGLGLRQIYYSMNVEVTDKGDVPEGYKVSRKEKRNFPLILESPSPNQTSLYFCASSGPPGGREKLFFGSGTQLSVL.

There are a few counts of this clone. The chain uses TRBV27 and TRBJ2-2; D gene ambiguous. CDR1 MNHEY and CDR2 SMNVEV come from the germline V gene (reference sequence). The CDR3 is 14 residues long. Trimming removed 2 bases at V and 2 bases at J, with 6 bases between. The CDR3 sequence: CASSLTFNTGELFF. In DNA form, the CDR3 reads TGTGCCAGCAGTTTAACTTTTAACACCGGGGAGCTGTTTTTT.

For this clone: It may be a read error: a sequence one base away is much more abundant. The chain combines TRBV9 with TRBJ2-6, with D unclear. Germline V gives CDR1 SGDLS, CDR2 YYNGEE. The CDR3 is made up of 13 amino acids. Here the CDR3 reads CSSSVAGANVLTF. CDR3 DNA: TGTTCCAGCAGCGTCGCCGGGGCCAACGTCCTGACTTTC.

This clone was recorded many times. Relative to the germline gene, one junction end is altered; a read error may explain this. The chain carries TRBV7-7 and TRBJ2-2; 7 nucleotides agree with TRBD1. This CDR3 contains 14 residues. The germline CDR1 and CDR2 sequences are SSHAT and FNYEAQ (reference sequence). The CDR3 sequence is CASSLQGYTGELFF. CDR3 nucleotides: TGTGCTAGCAGCTTACAGGGGTACACCGGGGAGCTGTTTTTT.

This clone was seen a few times. The chain uses TRBV4-1 and TRBJ1-2, with D maybe TRBD1 (6 bases). Germline loops: CDR1 MGHRA, CDR2 YSYEKL. CDR3 length: 18 amino acids. V lost 0 bases, J lost 5 bases, and 22 bases lay in between. The CDR3: CASSQDKVESGHGYGYTF. The CDR3 nucleotides read TGCGCCAGCAGCCAAGATAAAGTAGAGTCGGGACACGGATATGGCTACACCTTC.

This rearrangement joins TRBV20-1 to TRBJ1-5; 7 bases are a match to TRBD1. V shed 1 base, J shed 6 bases, and the junction held 15 bases outside the gene matches. CDR3 size: 17 residues. Germline V CDR1 and CDR2: DFQATT, SNEGSKA (reference sequence). In nucleotides, the CDR3 is TGCAGTGCTAGAGGACAAGGGGACAGTGGGCCGGGTCAGCCCCAGCATTTT. This sequence encodes CSARGQGDSGPGQPQHF.

Ten or more counts support this clone. This may be a read error: a much more frequent sequence differs by one nucleotide. The sample has other DNA sequences that encode this CDR3 too. V and J are TRBV12-3 or TRBV12-4 and TRBJ2-1, with TRBD1 as a possible D gene (5 bases). The CDR3 runs to 13 residues. Trimming left V 6 bases short and J 8 bases short, with 14 bases between. CDR3 sequence reads: CASRRTRHHEQFF. The DNA of the CDR3 is TGTGCCAGCAGGCGGACAAGGCACCATGAGCAGTTCTTC.

This clone was counted between two and nine times. Being one base from a much bigger clone, this may be a read error. The sample carries other DNA sequences with the same CDR3. CDR3 loop: CSVRSQEYEQYF. The CDR3 DNA reads TGCAGCGTGCGGAGTCAGGAGTACGAGCAATACTTC. The chain links TRBV29-1 to TRBJ2-7, with D unclear. Germline V gene sequence: CDR1 SQVTM, CDR2 ANQGSEA. This CDR3 spans 12 amino acids.

This clone was counted at least ten times. Other nucleotide sequences in the sample specify the same CDR3. The rearrangement joins TRBV7-9 to TRBJ2-3; no reliable D call. The CDR3 is 14 residues long. Germline V gives CDR1 SEHNR, CDR2 FQNEAQ (reference sequence). Trimming removed 5 bases at V and 1 base at J, with 10 bases between. In DNA form, the CDR3 reads TGTGCCAGCAGCGAGAATGCGGGCACAGATACGCAGTATTTT. Its translation: CASSENAGTDTQYF. The whole variable domain, filled in from reference TRBV7-9 and TRBJ2-3, reads DTGVSQNPRHKITKRGQNVTFRCDPISEHNRLYWYRQTLGQGPEFLTYFQNEAQLEKSRLLSDRFSAERPKGSFSTLEIQRTEQGDSAMYLCASSENAGTDTQYFGPGTRLTVL.

This clone was seen many times. The germline gene is not matched at one end of the junction; a read error may be the cause. Other nucleotide sequences in the sample specify the same CDR3. The genes are TRBV7-6 and TRBJ2-5; 7 nucleotides match TRBD1. Germline V gene sequence: CDR1 SGHVS, CDR2 FNYEAQ. The CDR3 runs to 15 residues. CDR3 DNA sequence: TGCGCCAGCAGCCCGATGACAGGGTTTGGGGAGACCCAGTACTTC. Its protein is CASSPMTGFGETQYF.

Ten or more counts support this clone. The chain recombines TRBV30 with TRBJ2-1; 9 nucleotides agree with TRBD2. This CDR3 contains 14 residues. The germline gives CDR1 GTSNPN, CDR2 SVGIG (reference sequence). V lost 2 bases and J lost 5; bases outside the gene matches: 4. Here the CDR3 reads CAWSRLAEDNEQFF. In DNA form, the CDR3 reads TGTGCCTGGAGTCGACTAGCGGAAGACAATGAGCAGTTCTTC.

Judged by abundance, this clone is medium-sized (0.01 to 0.1%). The rearrangement uses TRBV4-3 and TRBJ2-7; D call uncertain. The length of the CDR3 is 15 residues. Per germline, CDR1 LGHNA and CDR2 YSLEER. The ends were cut back, 0 bases at V and 0 bases at J, with 9 bases in the middle. CDR3 sequence reads: CASSQDLSDSYEQYF. The CDR3 bases are TGCGCCAGCAGCCAAGATTTGAGCGACTCCTACGAGCAGTACTTC.